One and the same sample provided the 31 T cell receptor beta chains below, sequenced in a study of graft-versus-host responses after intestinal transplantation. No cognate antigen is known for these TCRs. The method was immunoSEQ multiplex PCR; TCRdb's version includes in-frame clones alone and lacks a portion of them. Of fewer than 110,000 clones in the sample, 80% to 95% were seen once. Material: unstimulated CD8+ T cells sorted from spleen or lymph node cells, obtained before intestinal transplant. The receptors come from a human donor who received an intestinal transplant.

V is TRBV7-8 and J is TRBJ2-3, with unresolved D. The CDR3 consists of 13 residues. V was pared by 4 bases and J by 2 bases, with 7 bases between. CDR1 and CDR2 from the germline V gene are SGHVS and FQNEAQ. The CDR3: CASSSPYTDTQYF. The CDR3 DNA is TGTGCCAGCAGCTCCCCATACACAGATACGCAGTATTTT.

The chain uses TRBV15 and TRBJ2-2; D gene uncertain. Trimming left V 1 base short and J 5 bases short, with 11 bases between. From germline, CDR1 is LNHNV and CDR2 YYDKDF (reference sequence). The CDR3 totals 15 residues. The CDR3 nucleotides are TGTGCCACCAGCAGAGGGGGTGGGGTAACCGGGGAGCTGTTTTTT. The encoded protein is CATSRGGGVTGELFF. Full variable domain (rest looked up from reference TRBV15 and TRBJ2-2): DAMVIQNPRYQVTQFGKPVTLSCSQTLNHNVMYWYQQKSSQAPKLLFHYYDKDFNNEADTPDNFQSRRPNTSFCFLDIRSPGLGDTAMYLCATSRGGGVTGELFFGEGSRLTVL.

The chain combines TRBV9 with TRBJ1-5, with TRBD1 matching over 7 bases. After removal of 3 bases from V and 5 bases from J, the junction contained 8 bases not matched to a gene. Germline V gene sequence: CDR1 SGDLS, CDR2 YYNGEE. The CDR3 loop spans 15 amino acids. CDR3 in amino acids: CASSEGWDSDQPQHF. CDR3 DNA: TGTGCCAGCAGCGAGGGATGGGACAGCGATCAGCCCCAGCATTTT.

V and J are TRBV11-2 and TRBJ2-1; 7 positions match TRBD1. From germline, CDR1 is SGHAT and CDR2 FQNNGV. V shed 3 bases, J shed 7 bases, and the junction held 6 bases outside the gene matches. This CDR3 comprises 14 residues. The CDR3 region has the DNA TGTGCCAGCAGCTTCAGCCAGGGGGTAAATGAGCAGTTCTTC. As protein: CASSFSQGVNEQFF.

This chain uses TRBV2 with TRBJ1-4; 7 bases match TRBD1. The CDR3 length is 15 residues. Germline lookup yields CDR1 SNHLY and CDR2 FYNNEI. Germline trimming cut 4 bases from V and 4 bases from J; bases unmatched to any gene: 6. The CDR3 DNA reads TGTGCCAGCAGTGTATCCGGGACAGTTAATGAAAAACTGTTTTTT. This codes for CASSVSGTVNEKLFF.

The CDR3 DNA sequence: TGCGCCAGCAGCCAATTTACAGATGAAGAGACCCAGTACTTC. The encoded protein is CASSQFTDEETQYF. This chain joins TRBV4-1 and TRBJ2-5, with D unresolved. Germline V gene sequence: CDR1 MGHRA, CDR2 YSYEKL. V was cut by 2 bases and J by 3 bases, with 10 bases left in between. The CDR3 totals 14 residues.

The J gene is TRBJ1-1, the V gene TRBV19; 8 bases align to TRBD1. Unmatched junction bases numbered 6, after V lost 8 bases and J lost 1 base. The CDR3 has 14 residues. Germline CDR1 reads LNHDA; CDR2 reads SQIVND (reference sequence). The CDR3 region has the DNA TGTGCCAGTGACCCGACAGGGGCGAACACTGAAGCTTTCTTT. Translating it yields CASDPTGANTEAFF.

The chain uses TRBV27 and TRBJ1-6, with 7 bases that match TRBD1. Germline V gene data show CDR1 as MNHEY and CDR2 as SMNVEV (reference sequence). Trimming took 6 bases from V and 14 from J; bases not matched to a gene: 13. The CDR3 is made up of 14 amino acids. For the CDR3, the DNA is TGTGCCAGCAGCTTGAGACAGGGCAGCTTGTCCCTCCACTTT. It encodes CASSLRQGSLSLHF.

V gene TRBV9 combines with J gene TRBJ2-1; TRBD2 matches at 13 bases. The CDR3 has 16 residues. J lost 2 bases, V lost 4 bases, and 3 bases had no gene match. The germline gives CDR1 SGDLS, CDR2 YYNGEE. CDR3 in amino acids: CASSLLAGGTYNEQFF. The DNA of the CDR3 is TGTGCCAGCAGCTTACTAGCGGGGGGGACCTACAATGAGCAGTTCTTC.

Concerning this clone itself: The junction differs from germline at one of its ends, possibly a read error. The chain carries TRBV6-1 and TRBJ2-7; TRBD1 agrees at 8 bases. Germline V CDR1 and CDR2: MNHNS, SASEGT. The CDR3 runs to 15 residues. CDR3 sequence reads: CASSEASGGFYEQHF. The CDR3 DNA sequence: TGTGCCAGCAGTGAAGCTTCAGGGGGCTTCTACGAGCAGCACTTC.

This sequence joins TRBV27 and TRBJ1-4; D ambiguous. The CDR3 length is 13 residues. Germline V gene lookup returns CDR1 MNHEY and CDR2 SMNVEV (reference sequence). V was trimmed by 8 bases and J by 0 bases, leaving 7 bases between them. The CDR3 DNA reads TGTGCCAGCCGACCGACAACTAATGAAAAACTGTTTTTT. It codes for CASRPTTNEKLFF.

The CDR3 region has the DNA TGTGCCAGCAGCCCCGGACTAGCGGGGGGGCGGGAGCAGTACTTC. Its protein is CASSPGLAGGREQYF. This chain links TRBV6-5 with TRBJ2-7, with 15 positions matching TRBD2. Germline V lookup: CDR1 MNHEY, CDR2 SVGAGI. With V trimmed by 6 bases and J by 7 bases, 7 bases remained unmatched. The CDR3 runs to 15 residues.

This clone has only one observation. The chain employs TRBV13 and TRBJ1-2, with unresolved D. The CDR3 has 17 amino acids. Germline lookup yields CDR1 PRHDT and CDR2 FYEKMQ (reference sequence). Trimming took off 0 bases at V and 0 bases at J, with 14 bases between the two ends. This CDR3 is CASSLGVGPPPNYGYTF. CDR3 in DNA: TGTGCCAGCAGCTTAGGCGTTGGGCCACCTCCTAACTATGGCTACACCTTC.

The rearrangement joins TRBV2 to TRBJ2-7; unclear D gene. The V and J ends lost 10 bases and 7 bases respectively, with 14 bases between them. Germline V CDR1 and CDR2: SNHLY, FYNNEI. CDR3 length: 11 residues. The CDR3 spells CAIRSAGEQYF. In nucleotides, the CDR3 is TGTGCCATCAGATCAGCTGGGGAGCAGTACTTC.

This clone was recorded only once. CDR3 region: CASSEGLSYGYTF. CDR3 nucleotide sequence: TGTGCCAGCAGTGAAGGACTATCCTATGGCTACACCTTC. The V call is TRBV6-1, the J call TRBJ1-2; no clear D. This CDR3 spans 13 amino acids. V lost 1 base and J lost 4, with 7 bases in between. The germline V gene encodes CDR1 MNHNS and CDR2 SASEGT.

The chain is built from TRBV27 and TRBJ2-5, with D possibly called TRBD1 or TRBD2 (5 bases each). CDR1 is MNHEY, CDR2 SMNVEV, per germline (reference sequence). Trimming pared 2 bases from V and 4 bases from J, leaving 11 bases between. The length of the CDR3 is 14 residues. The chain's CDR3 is CASSLVFGAETQYF. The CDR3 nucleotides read TGTGCCAGCAGTTTAGTATTCGGGGCAGAGACCCAGTACTTC.

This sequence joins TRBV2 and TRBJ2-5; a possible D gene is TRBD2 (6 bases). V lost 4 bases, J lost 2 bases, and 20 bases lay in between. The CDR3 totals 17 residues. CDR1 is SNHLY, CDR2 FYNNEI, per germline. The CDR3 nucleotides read TGTGCCAGCAGTGTCAACCTCGGGTGGCGGGGTCAAGAGACCCAGTACTTC. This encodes CASSVNLGWRGQETQYF.

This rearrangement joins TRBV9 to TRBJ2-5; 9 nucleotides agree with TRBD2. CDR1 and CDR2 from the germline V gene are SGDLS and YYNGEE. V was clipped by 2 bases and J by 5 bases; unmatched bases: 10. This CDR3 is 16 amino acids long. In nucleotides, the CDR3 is TGTGCCAGCAGCGTCGAAAGTGGCGGGGGGGTGGAGACCCAGTACTTC. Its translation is CASSVESGGGVETQYF.

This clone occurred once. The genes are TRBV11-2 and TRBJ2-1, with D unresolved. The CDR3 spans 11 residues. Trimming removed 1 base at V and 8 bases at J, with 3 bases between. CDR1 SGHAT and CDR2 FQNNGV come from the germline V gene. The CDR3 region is CASSLAHEQFF. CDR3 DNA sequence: TGTGCCAGCAGCTTAGCCCATGAGCAGTTCTTC.

The CDR3 loop is CASSYFGDSPLHF. CDR3 coding DNA: TGTGCCAGCAGTTACTTTGGGGATTCACCCCTCCACTTT. V and J are TRBV6-5 and TRBJ1-6; D is unresolved. This CDR3 contains 13 residues. The germline gives CDR1 MNHEY, CDR2 SVGAGI. V lost 1 base and J lost 8, with 6 bases in between.

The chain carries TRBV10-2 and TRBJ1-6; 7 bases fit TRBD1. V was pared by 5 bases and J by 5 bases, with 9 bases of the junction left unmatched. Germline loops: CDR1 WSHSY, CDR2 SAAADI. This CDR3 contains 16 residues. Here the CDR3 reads CASSIDRDSHNSPLHF. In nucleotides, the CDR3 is TGCGCCAGCAGTATAGACCGGGACAGCCATAATTCACCCCTCCACTTT.

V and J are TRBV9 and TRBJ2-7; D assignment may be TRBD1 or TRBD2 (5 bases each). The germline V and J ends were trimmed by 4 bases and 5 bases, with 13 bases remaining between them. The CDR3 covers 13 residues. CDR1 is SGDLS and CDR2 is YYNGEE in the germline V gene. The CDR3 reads CASSPWDRNEQYF. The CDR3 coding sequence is TGTGCCAGCAGCCCCTGGGACCGGAACGAGCAGTACTTC.

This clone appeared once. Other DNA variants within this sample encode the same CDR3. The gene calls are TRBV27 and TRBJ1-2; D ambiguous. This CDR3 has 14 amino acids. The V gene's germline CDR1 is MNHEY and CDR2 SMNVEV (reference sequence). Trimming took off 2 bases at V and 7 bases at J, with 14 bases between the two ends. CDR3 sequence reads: CASSLSLGRGGYTF. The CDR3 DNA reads TGTGCCAGCAGTTTAAGTTTAGGGCGAGGTGGCTACACCTTC.

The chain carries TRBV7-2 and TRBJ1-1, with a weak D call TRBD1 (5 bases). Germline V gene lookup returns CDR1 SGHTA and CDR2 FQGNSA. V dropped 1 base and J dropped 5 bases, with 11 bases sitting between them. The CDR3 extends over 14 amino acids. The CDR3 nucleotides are TGTGCCAGCAGCTTAGGGTGGGGGTGGACTGAAGCTTTCTTT. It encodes CASSLGWGWTEAFF. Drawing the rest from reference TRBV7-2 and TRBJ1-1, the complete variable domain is GAGVSQSPSNKVTEKGKDVELRCDPISGHTALYWYRQSLGQGLEFLIYFQGNSAPDKSGLPSDRFSAERTGGSVSTLTIQRTQQEDSAVYLCASSLGWGWTEAFFGQGTRLTVV.

The CDR3 DNA sequence: TGCGCCAGCAGCGTTAGCGGGGGGGGGTACAATGAGCAGTTCTTC. Protein: CASSVSGGGYNEQFF. The rearrangement links TRBV5-1 to TRBJ2-1, with 11 nucleotides matching TRBD2. There are 15 residues in the CDR3. After removal of 4 bases from V and 4 bases from J, the junction contained 4 bases not matched to a gene. CDR1 and CDR2 (germline): SGHRS, YFSETQ.

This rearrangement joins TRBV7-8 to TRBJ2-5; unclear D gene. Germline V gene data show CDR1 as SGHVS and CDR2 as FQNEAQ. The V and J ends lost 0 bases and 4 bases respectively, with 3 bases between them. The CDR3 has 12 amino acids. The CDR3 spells CASSLAGETQYF. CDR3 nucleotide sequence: TGTGCCAGCAGCTTAGCGGGAGAGACCCAGTACTTC.

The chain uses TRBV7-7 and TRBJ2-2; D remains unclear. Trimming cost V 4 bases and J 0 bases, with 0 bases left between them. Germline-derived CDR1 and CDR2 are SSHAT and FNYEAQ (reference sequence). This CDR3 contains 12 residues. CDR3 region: CASSSNTGELFF. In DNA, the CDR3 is TGTGCCAGCAGCTCGAACACCGGGGAGCTGTTTTTT.

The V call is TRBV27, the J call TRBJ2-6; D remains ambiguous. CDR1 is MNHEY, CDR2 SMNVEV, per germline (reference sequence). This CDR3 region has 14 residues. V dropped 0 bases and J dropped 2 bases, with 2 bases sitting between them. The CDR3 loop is CASSLSTGANVLTF. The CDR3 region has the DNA TGTGCCAGCAGTTTATCAACTGGGGCCAACGTCCTGACTTTC.

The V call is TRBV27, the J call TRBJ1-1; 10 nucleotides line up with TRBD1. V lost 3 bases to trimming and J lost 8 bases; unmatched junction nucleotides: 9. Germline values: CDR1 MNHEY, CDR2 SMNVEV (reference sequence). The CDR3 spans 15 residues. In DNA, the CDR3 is TGTGCCAGCAGTTTCCGGGGACAGGGGACGTGGGAAGCTTTCTTT. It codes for CASSFRGQGTWEAFF.

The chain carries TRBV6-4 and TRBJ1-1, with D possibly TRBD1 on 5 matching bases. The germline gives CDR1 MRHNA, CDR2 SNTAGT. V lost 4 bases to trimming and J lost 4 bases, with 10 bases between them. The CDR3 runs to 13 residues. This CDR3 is CASSVGEGTEAFF. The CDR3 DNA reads TGTGCCAGCAGTGTAGGGGAGGGCACTGAAGCTTTCTTT.

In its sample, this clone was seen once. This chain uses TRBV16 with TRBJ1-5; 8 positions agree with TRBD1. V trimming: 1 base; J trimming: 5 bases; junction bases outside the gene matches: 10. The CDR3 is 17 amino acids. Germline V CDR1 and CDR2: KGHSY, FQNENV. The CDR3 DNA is TGTGCCAGCAGCCAATTTGCCGGACAGGGCTATCATCAGCCCCAGCATTTT. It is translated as CASSQFAGQGYHQPQHF.